These 31 T cell receptor beta chains share one sample of origin, sequenced in a study of regulatory T cells in long-lasting Graves disease. Stated time point: newly diagnosed GD, antithyroid drugs for less than 3 months. After RNA was extracted from PBMCs, the TCR library was made from it. Assembly of TCR beta libraries relied on iRepertoire HTBI primers together with Arm-PCR of CDR3 regions. From the multiplex PCR reads, TCRdb called clonotypes with MiXCR, one entry per CDR3 protein. The sample shows about 400,000 distinct CDR3 sequences, roughly a sixth of them seen only once. This specimen consisted of peripheral blood mononuclear cells (PBMCs), obtained at new diagnosis, from a patient treated with antithyroid drugs. The receptors stem from a female donor with Graves disease.

This clonotype has a handful of counts. This chain links TRBV5-6 with TRBJ1-2, with a possible D match to TRBD1 (6 bases). The germline V gene encodes CDR1 SGHDT and CDR2 YYEEEE. The CDR3 extends over 14 amino acids. Deletions cut 3 bases from V and 3 bases from J, with 12 bases between. The CDR3: CASSSQGSYYGYTF. The CDR3, as DNA: TGTGCCAGCAGCTCACAGGGTTCGTACTATGGCTACACCTTC.

This clonotype occurred once. A much larger clone differs from this one at a single base, so this may be a read error. V gene TRBV27 combines with J gene TRBJ2-7, with a tentative D call TRBD2 (5 bases). The CDR3 runs to 15 residues. Trimming shortened V by 5 bases and J by 6 bases, and 20 bases separated the two germline ends. Germline-derived CDR1 and CDR2 are MNHEY and SMNVEV (reference sequence). The CDR3 loop is CASSPFGEKPLEQYF. CDR3 DNA: TGTGCCAGCAGTCCCTTTGGGGAGAAACCCCTCGAGCAGTACTTC.

In its sample, this clonotype was seen a few times. One end of the junction is discordant with germline, which a read error may explain. The chain employs TRBV9 and TRBJ2-1; the D is unclear. This CDR3 is built from 15 residues. Germline V CDR1 and CDR2: SGDLS, YYNGEE. The CDR3 DNA reads TGTGCCAGCAGCGTAGATTTGGCCTCCAACAATGAGCAGTTCTTC. Amino acids: CASSVDLASNNEQFF.

This chain connects TRBV9 to TRBJ2-5; D may be TRBD2 (5 bases). The germline gives CDR1 SGDLS, CDR2 YYNGEE. The CDR3 is 14 residues long. V was clipped by 0 bases and J by 5 bases, with 11 bases between them. The CDR3 nucleotides are TGTGCCAGCAGCGTAGCTCCGGGAATGGAGACCCAGTACTTC. Translation: CASSVAPGMETQYF.

V is TRBV2 and J is TRBJ2-1, with unresolved D. Trimming removed 6 bases from V and 10 bases from J, with 16 bases in between. Germline CDR1 SNHLY, CDR2 FYNNEI. The CDR3 is made up of 13 amino acids. CDR3 residues: CASSNGPRSEQFF. The CDR3 region has the DNA TGTGCCAGCAGCAATGGCCCCAGATCCGAGCAGTTCTTC. Full variable domain (rest looked up from reference TRBV2 and TRBJ2-1): EPEVTQTPSHQVTQMGQEVILRCVPISNHLYFYWYRQILGQKVEFLVSFYNNEISEKSEIFDDQFSVERPDGSNFTLKIRSTKLEDSAMYFCASSNGPRSEQFFGPGTRLTVL.

This clonotype was seen more than once but under ten times. The chain carries TRBV18 and TRBJ1-5; maybe TRBD1 (6 bases). Trimming left V 3 bases short and J 2 bases short, with 8 bases between. Germline CDR1 KGHSH, CDR2 LQKENI. This CDR3 region has 14 residues. CDR3 nucleotides: TGTGCCAGCTCACCCGAGGGGGGCAATCAGCCCCAGCATTTT. Protein product: CASSPEGGNQPQHF.

This clonotype has more than one count but fewer than ten. The chain recombines TRBV10-3 with TRBJ2-1; weak D call: TRBD2 (6 bases). V was shortened by 6 bases and J by 0 bases, with 15 bases between the two germline ends. Germline CDR1 is ENHRY and CDR2 is SYGVKD. The CDR3 loop spans 16 amino acids. The DNA of the CDR3 is TGTGCCATCAGCCAACCGGGACTGTCCTCCTACAATGAGCAGTTCTTC. This sequence encodes CAISQPGLSSYNEQFF.

This clonotype was seen at least ten times. The J gene is TRBJ2-2, the V gene TRBV27, with unresolved D. The germline V gene has CDR1 MNHEY and CDR2 SMNVEV (reference sequence). CDR3 size: 13 residues. The germline V and J ends were trimmed by 8 bases and 4 bases, with 11 bases remaining between them. CDR3 loop: CASLTFSTGELFF. The CDR3 nucleotides read TGTGCCAGCCTAACCTTCAGCACCGGGGAGCTGTTTTTT.

The sample holds many counts of this clonotype. The V call is TRBV28, the J call TRBJ2-2, with a weak D call TRBD1 (5 bases). The germline V and J ends were trimmed by 5 bases and 4 bases, with 11 bases remaining between them. The germline CDR1 and CDR2 sequences are MDHEN and SYDVKM. The CDR3 has 14 amino acids. The CDR3 DNA sequence: TGTGCCAGCAGTCCAGACAGAGTCACCGGGGAGCTGTTTTTT. This sequence encodes CASSPDRVTGELFF.

This clonotype was seen more than once but under ten times. The chain joins TRBV19 to TRBJ1-2; TRBD1 aligns across 7 bases. The length of the CDR3 is 19 residues. Germline lookup yields CDR1 LNHDA and CDR2 SQIVND (reference sequence). Losses at the gene ends were 3 bases for V and 2 bases for J; bases not matched to a gene: 18. This chain's CDR3 is CASSIFPDPNSRGNYGYTF. CDR3 bases: TGTGCCAGTAGTATTTTCCCTGACCCCAACTCCAGGGGGAACTATGGCTACACCTTC.

This clonotype was picked up many times. The V and J genes are TRBV12-3 or TRBV12-4 and TRBJ1-3, with D possibly TRBD1 on 6 matching bases. The V end lost 6 bases, the J end lost 0 bases, and 15 bases lay between the germline ends. The CDR3 totals 16 residues. The CDR3 sequence: CASRGGGISSGNTIYF. The DNA for the CDR3 is TGTGCCAGCAGGGGAGGGGGGATTAGCTCTGGAAACACCATATATTTT.

In DNA, the CDR3 is TGTGCCAGCAGCTTAGGGGAGGCGAGGGAGCAGTACTTC. This sequence encodes CASSLGEAREQYF. The chain is built from TRBV7-6 and TRBJ2-7, with a tentative D call TRBD2 (6 bases). Looked up from germline, CDR1 is SGHVS and CDR2 is FNYEAQ. The CDR3 runs 13 residues. Trimming removed 1 base from V and 7 bases from J, with 11 bases in between.

The rearrangement joins TRBV30 to TRBJ2-7, with 7 bases matching TRBD1. Trimming removed 5 bases from V and 5 bases from J; junction bases left unmatched: 9. Germline assignment: CDR1 GTSNPN and CDR2 SVGIG (reference sequence). The CDR3 covers 13 residues. The CDR3 protein is CAWEDMGQNEQYF. The DNA of the CDR3 is TGTGCCTGGGAAGATATGGGACAGAACGAGCAGTACTTC. The full variable domain, in which reference TRBV30 and TRBJ2-7 provide the parts outside the CDR3, is SQTIHQWPATLVQPVGSPLSLECTVEGTSNPNLYWYRQAAGRGLQLLFYSVGIGQISSEVPQNLSASRPQDRQFILSSKKLLLSDSGFYLCAWEDMGQNEQYFGPGTRLTVT.

At least ten counts were recorded for this clonotype. The V and J genes are TRBV5-1 and TRBJ2-3; D ambiguous. The CDR3 consists of 10 residues. Trimming took off 7 bases at V and 4 bases at J, with 4 bases between the two ends. The germline V gene encodes CDR1 SGHRS and CDR2 YFSETQ. The chain's CDR3 is CASGPDTQYF. DNA for the CDR3: TGCGCCAGCGGGCCAGATACGCAGTATTTT.

This clonotype was counted ten times or more. This chain joins TRBV11-2 and TRBJ1-6, with TRBD1 as a possible D gene (6 bases). This CDR3 comprises 15 residues. Germline assignment: CDR1 SGHAT and CDR2 FQNNGV. V was trimmed by 4 bases and J by 3 bases, leaving 10 bases between them. The CDR3 protein is CASSSRRGYNSPLHF. Written as DNA, the CDR3 is TGTGCCAGCAGCTCCCGCAGGGGCTATAATTCACCCCTCCACTTT.

This clonotype has a count of ten or more. The J gene is TRBJ1-6, the V gene TRBV6-5; D is unresolved. The germline V gene has CDR1 MNHEY and CDR2 SVGAGI. The CDR3 is 14 residues long. V lost 2 bases to trimming and J lost 9 bases, with 11 bases between them. The CDR3 loop reads CASSYREPSSPLHF. CDR3 DNA: TGTGCCAGCAGTTACCGGGAGCCGAGTTCACCCCTCCACTTT.

This clonotype occurred a few times. CDR3 nucleotide sequence: TGTGCCAGCGGAGCCCAGGTGAACTATGGCTACACCTTC. Protein: CASGAQVNYGYTF. V and J are TRBV6-2 or TRBV6-3 and TRBJ1-2; D remains unclear. V dropped 8 bases and J dropped 2 bases, with 12 bases sitting between them. Germline-derived CDR1 and CDR2 are MNHEY and SVGEGT. The CDR3 loop spans 13 amino acids.

This clonotype has ten or more counts. The chain joins TRBV7-9 to TRBJ2-3; 8 nucleotides align to TRBD2. After removal of 3 bases from V and 10 bases from J, the junction contained 12 bases not matched to a gene. The CDR3 extends over 15 amino acids. Germline V gene data show CDR1 as SEHNR and CDR2 as FQNEAQ (reference sequence). This CDR3 reads CASSFPGLVIRPQYF. CDR3 sequence (DNA): TGTGCCAGCAGCTTCCCGGGACTAGTGATTCGCCCGCAGTATTTT. Drawing the rest from reference TRBV7-9 and TRBJ2-3, the complete variable domain is DTGVSQNPRHKITKRGQNVTFRCDPISEHNRLYWYRQTLGQGPEFLTYFQNEAQLEKSRLLSDRFSAERPKGSFSTLEIQRTEQGDSAMYLCASSFPGLVIRPQYFGPGTRLTVL.

In this sample, this clonotype turned up many times. The junction and the germline gene differ at one end; a read error may be behind it. The rearrangement uses TRBV5-1 and TRBJ1-5; D unclear. Germline lookup yields CDR1 SGHRS and CDR2 YFSETQ. The CDR3 consists of 13 residues. The CDR3, as DNA: TGTGCCAGCAGCTTACAGAGCAATCAGCCCCAGCATTTT. Amino acid sequence: CASSLQSNQPQHF. The full variable domain, rest sourced from reference TRBV5-1 and TRBJ1-5, is KAGVTQTPRYLIKTRGQQVTLSCSPISGHRSVSWYQQTPGQGLQFLFEYFSETQRNKGNFPGRFSGRQFSNSRSEMNVSTLELGDSALYLCASSLQSNQPQHFGDGTRLSIL.

This clonotype has at least ten counts. The chain is built from TRBV20-1 and TRBJ2-1; TRBD1 might be the D (5 bases). This CDR3 spans 14 amino acids. Germline V lookup: CDR1 DFQATT, CDR2 SNEGSKA (reference sequence). CDR3 amino acids: CSRTRQGSYNEQFF. In DNA, the CDR3 is TGCAGCAGGACCCGGCAGGGCTCCTACAATGAGCAGTTCTTC.

This clonotype has a handful of counts. The rearrangement uses TRBV6-2 or TRBV6-3 and TRBJ2-7; D is unresolved. CDR1 and CDR2 from the germline V gene are MNHEY and SVGEGT. This CDR3 contains 11 residues. Trimming took off 5 bases at V and 2 bases at J, with 4 bases between the two ends. The CDR3 DNA reads TGTGCCAGCAGTATGACCTACGAGCAGTACTTC. It translates to CASSMTYEQYF.

This clonotype was detected ten times or more. The chain couples TRBV4-1 to TRBJ2-5; TRBD2 matches at 8 bases. CDR3 length equals 15 residues. Trimming removed 6 bases from V and 4 bases from J; junction bases left unmatched: 10. Germline CDR1 reads MGHRA; CDR2 reads YSYEKL. The CDR3 bases are TGCGCCAGCAGTCCCTTCGGGGGGGGTCTAGAGACCCAGTACTTC. This encodes CASSPFGGGLETQYF.

This clonotype was seen ten or more times. The CDR3: CASSQSTATYYGYTF. CDR3 DNA sequence: TGCGCCAGCAGCCAATCAACAGCAACTTACTATGGCTACACCTTC. The V and J genes are TRBV4-3 and TRBJ1-2; D gene unclear. In germline, CDR1 is LGHNA, CDR2 YSLEER. V lost 2 bases to trimming and J lost 3 bases, with 13 bases between them. This CDR3 contains 15 residues.

J is TRBJ2-2 and V is TRBV7-9; D ambiguous. CDR3 length: 13 residues. Germline V gene lookup returns CDR1 SEHNR and CDR2 FQNEAQ (reference sequence). Trimming shortened V by 7 bases and J by 8 bases, and 14 bases separated the two germline ends. The CDR3 nucleotides are TGTGCCAGCACCTTCCTATTCGTGGGGGAGCTGTTTTTT. Protein sequence: CASTFLFVGELFF.

This clonotype was seen many times. The chain has TRBV5-1 and TRBJ2-1, with D perhaps matching TRBD1 (6 bases). CDR1 SGHRS and CDR2 YFSETQ come from the germline V gene. The CDR3 is made up of 14 amino acids. The V gene lost 4 bases and the J gene lost 9 bases, with 17 bases spanning the gap. The CDR3 region is CASSLTGLHGEQFF. CDR3 in DNA: TGCGCCAGCAGCCTGACAGGTTTACATGGTGAGCAGTTCTTC. Drawing the rest from reference TRBV5-1 and TRBJ2-1, the complete variable domain is KAGVTQTPRYLIKTRGQQVTLSCSPISGHRSVSWYQQTPGQGLQFLFEYFSETQRNKGNFPGRFSGRQFSNSRSEMNVSTLELGDSALYLCASSLTGLHGEQFFGPGTRLTVL.

This sequence joins TRBV12-3 or TRBV12-4 and TRBJ1-2, with no clear D. The V and J ends lost 7 bases and 8 bases respectively, with 14 bases between them. The CDR3 is 12 residues long. In nucleotides, the CDR3 is TGTGCCAGCAACCTCGGCGGAGAGGGCTACACCTTC. Residues: CASNLGGEGYTF.

Many counts were recorded for this clonotype. The V and J genes are TRBV6-5 and TRBJ1-1; D is possibly TRBD1 (5 bases). CDR1 is MNHEY, CDR2 SVGAGI, per germline. The CDR3 has 15 amino acids. The V end lost 2 bases, the J end lost 1 base, and 11 bases lay between the germline ends. The CDR3 DNA follows: TGTGCCAGCAGTTACCAAAACACAGGGAACACTGAAGCTTTCTTT. Amino acids: CASSYQNTGNTEAFF.

In this sample, this clonotype turned up many times. The V call is TRBV12-3 or TRBV12-4, the J call TRBJ2-3, with 11 bases matching TRBD2. CDR3 length equals 16 residues. V lost 8 bases and J lost 9; bases outside the gene matches: 16. The CDR3 loop reads CASHPGLAGGRGTQYF. The CDR3, as DNA: TGTGCCAGCCACCCAGGGCTAGCGGGGGGCCGTGGGACGCAGTATTTT.

This clonotype was counted ten times or more. The chain couples TRBV12-3 or TRBV12-4 to TRBJ2-5, with D uncertain. CDR3 size: 13 residues. Trimming removed 7 bases at V and 5 bases at J, with 14 bases between. The DNA of the CDR3 is TGTGCCAGCACCTCAAACACGGAGGAGACCCAGTACTTC. It yields the protein CASTSNTEETQYF.

This clonotype came up many times. This sequence joins TRBV5-1 and TRBJ2-2; 13 nucleotides agree with TRBD2. Germline V gene data show CDR1 as SGHRS and CDR2 as YFSETQ. Trimming removed 3 bases from V and 1 base from J; junction bases left unmatched: 3. The CDR3 covers 17 residues. The CDR3 DNA follows: TGCGCCAGCAGCTGGGGACTAGCGGGGAAGAACACCGGGGAGCTGTTTTTT. It translates to CASSWGLAGKNTGELFF.

This clonotype was seen once. A far larger clone is one base from this, pointing to a likely read error. This chain connects TRBV11-3 to TRBJ2-1; 7 bases agree with TRBD2. The CDR3 runs 14 residues. Germline-derived CDR1 and CDR2 are SGHNT and YENEEA. The CDR3 bases are TGTGCCAGCAGACGGGACTACTCCTACAATGCGCAGTTCTTC. Translated, it gives CASRRDYSYNAQFF.